This TCR beta chain was sequenced in a study of blood T cell repertoires in COVID-19. Across the whole study: Both acute and convalescent COVID-19 samples were obtained from the United States, Italy and Spain. T cells, B-cell-depleted T cells, or PBMCs provided the cDNA or gDNA that served as material.

CDR3 length: 15 amino acids. Germline-derived CDR1 and CDR2 are SGHTA and FQGTGA. V lost 6 bases to trimming and J lost 4 bases, with 18 bases between them. Under the authors' procedure: Nucleated cell counts were estimated from reference gene primer amplification. The method was immunoSEQ multiplex PCR; TCRdb's version includes in-frame clones alone and lacks a portion of them. The V and J calls and the clone size are those of that table, but D and trimming were determined from the DNA. This table holds around 110,000 clones, approximately 88% found once. Sequences were obtained from peripheral blood. The clonotype was recovered from a man in his forties with active or convalescent COVID-19. V and J are TRBV7-3 and TRBJ1-2, with D possibly TRBD1 on 6 matching bases. CDR3 protein: CASSSWAGGAYGYTF. The DNA of the CDR3 is TGTGCCAGCAGTTCCTGGGCGGGGGGCGCCTATGGCTACACCTTC.